Following are 20 T cell receptor beta chains from one sample sequenced in a study of blood T cell repertoires in COVID-19. Measured with immunoSEQ multiplex PCR; TCRdb has only the in-frame clones, and not every one. The sample yields around 400,000 clones, approximately 90% seen once. The sample consisted of PBMCs or T cells enriched from blood (not recorded which). The source of these receptors is a woman between 18 and 29 years old who had been exposed to COVID-19.

The V gene is TRBV7-2, the J gene TRBJ1-5, with D tentatively TRBD1 (6 bases). Deletions cut 0 bases from V and 0 bases from J, with 18 bases between. In germline, CDR1 is SGHTA, CDR2 FQGNSA. This CDR3 region has 19 residues. CDR3 in amino acids: CASSLAPGRGGYSNQPQHF. The CDR3 DNA is TGTGCCAGCAGCTTAGCTCCCGGCAGGGGTGGGTATAGCAATCAGCCCCAGCATTTT.

The chain couples TRBV7-2 to TRBJ2-3; 8 bases are shared with TRBD2. After removal of 5 bases from V and 5 bases from J, the junction contained 9 bases not matched to a gene. The germline CDR1 and CDR2 sequences are SGHTA and FQGNSA. The length of the CDR3 is 15 residues. This CDR3 reads CASSQGAGAGDTQYF. The CDR3 nucleotides are TGTGCCAGCAGCCAGGGAGCGGGAGCTGGAGATACGCAGTATTTT.

The chain is built from TRBV27 and TRBJ1-2; no firm D call. Germline values: CDR1 MNHEY, CDR2 SMNVEV (reference sequence). CDR3 length equals 14 residues. V lost 4 bases and J 9 bases, leaving 18 bases between the germline ends. The CDR3 is CASSSTGFTRSYTF. CDR3 coding DNA: TGTGCCAGCAGTTCCACGGGATTTACACGGAGCTACACCTTC.

This chain connects TRBV6-2 or TRBV6-3 to TRBJ2-2; 12 bases are a match to TRBD2. The V and J ends lost 4 bases and 6 bases, in that order; junction bases with no gene match: 0. The CDR3 is 14 amino acids. Per the germline V gene, CDR1 is MNHEY and CDR2 is SVGEGT. CDR3 coding DNA: TGTGCCAGCAGTTCTAGCGGGGGGGCCGGGGAGCTGTTTTTT. Its protein is CASSSSGGAGELFF.

J is TRBJ2-3 and V is TRBV10-3; TRBD2 agrees at 9 bases. From germline, CDR1 is ENHRY and CDR2 SYGVKD. After removal of 4 bases from V and 3 bases from J, the junction contained 5 bases not matched to a gene. This CDR3 is 15 amino acids long. The CDR3 region has the DNA TGTGCCATCAGTGGGGGCGGGAGGGGAACAGATACGCAGTATTTT. Its protein product is CAISGGGRGTDTQYF.

The CDR3: CASSLGRTTEQFF. CDR3 nucleotide sequence: TGTGCCAGCAGCTTAGGAAGGACTACAGAGCAGTTCTTC. The genes are TRBV13 and TRBJ2-1; TRBD2 might be the D (6 bases). Germline V CDR1 and CDR2: PRHDT, FYEKMQ (reference sequence). The length of the CDR3 is 13 residues. V lost 0 bases to trimming and J lost 10 bases, with 10 bases between them.

The genes are TRBV5-1 and TRBJ2-5, with 7 bases identical to TRBD1. The CDR3 is 14 amino acids. V trimming: 4 bases; J trimming: 7 bases; junction bases outside the gene matches: 10. Germline V gene sequence: CDR1 SGHRS, CDR2 YFSETQ. The CDR3 nucleotides are TGCGCCAGCAGCGATGAGACAGGGCTGGGGACCCAGTACTTC. As protein: CASSDETGLGTQYF.

The chain is built from TRBV27 and TRBJ1-2; D may be TRBD1 (6 bases). Germline V gene data show CDR1 as MNHEY and CDR2 as SMNVEV (reference sequence). V gave up 6 bases and J gave up 5 bases, with 16 bases separating them. The CDR3 loop spans 14 amino acids. CDR3 DNA: TGTGCCAGCAGCTCGCTATTGACAGGTTATGGCTACACCTTC. Its protein is CASSSLLTGYGYTF.

The chain carries TRBV6-4 and TRBJ2-3; 11 bases fit TRBD2. Germline CDR1 MRHNA, CDR2 SNTAGT. CDR3 size: 17 residues. The ends lost 6 bases at V and 4 bases at J; junction bases unmatched: 12. The CDR3 protein is CASSPGTSGGGADTQYF. The CDR3 bases are TGTGCCAGCAGCCCCGGGACTAGCGGAGGGGGGGCAGATACGCAGTATTTT.

The chain uses TRBV5-4 and TRBJ2-7; D is undetermined. V was clipped by 0 bases and J by 3 bases, with 7 bases between them. There are 13 residues in the CDR3. CDR1 and CDR2 (germline): SGHNT, YYREEE (reference sequence). CDR3 residues: CASSLGPGYEQYF. DNA for the CDR3: TGTGCCAGCAGCTTGGGACCGGGCTACGAGCAGTACTTC.

V usage is TRBV18 and J usage is TRBJ2-5; 9 nucleotides agree with TRBD1. The CDR3 contains 16 residues. CDR1 KGHSH and CDR2 LQKENI come from the germline V gene. The V segment lost 2 bases and the J segment 1 base; nucleotides outside the gene matches: 5. CDR3 nucleotide sequence: TGTGCCAGCTCACCAATCCCGACAGGGGGCCAAGAGACCCAGTACTTC. Its protein is CASSPIPTGGQETQYF. Full variable domain (outside the CDR3, taken from reference TRBV18 and TRBJ2-5): NAGVMQNPRHLVRRRGQEARLRCSPMKGHSHVYWYRQLPEEGLKFMVYLQKENIIDESGMPKERFSAEFPKEGPSILRIQQVVRGDSAAYFCASSPIPTGGQETQYFGPGTRLLVL.

The rearrangement links TRBV4-2 to TRBJ2-1, with TRBD1 identical over 10 bases. The CDR3 consists of 16 residues. The ends lost 5 bases at V and 0 bases at J; junction bases unmatched: 4. Germline-derived CDR1 and CDR2 are LGHNA and YNFKEQ. The CDR3 nucleotides are TGTGCCAGCAGCGTAGGACAGGGGGTCTCCTACAATGAGCAGTTCTTC. Translated: CASSVGQGVSYNEQFF.

The gene calls are TRBV2 and TRBJ1-3; 8 bases are a match to TRBD1. Germline CDR1 SNHLY, CDR2 FYNNEI. V was clipped by 1 base and J by 0 bases; unmatched bases: 11. This CDR3 has 19 residues. CDR3: CASSEETGARIYSGNTIYF. The DNA for the CDR3 is TGTGCCAGCAGTGAAGAGACAGGGGCGCGAATCTACTCTGGAAACACCATATATTTT.

The rearrangement links TRBV7-3 to TRBJ2-5; 7 bases fit TRBD2. The germline V gene has CDR1 SGHTA and CDR2 FQGTGA. The CDR3 has 15 amino acids. The V and J ends lost 1 base and 1 base, in that order; junction bases with no gene match: 3. Written as DNA, the CDR3 is TGTGCCAGCAGCTTAATCGGCGGGGGCCAAGAGACCCAGTACTTC. Protein product: CASSLIGGGQETQYF.

The rearrangement uses TRBV19 and TRBJ2-2; D not certain. V was shortened by 1 base and J by 9 bases, with 9 bases between the two germline ends. Germline V lookup: CDR1 LNHDA, CDR2 SQIVND (reference sequence). This CDR3 region has 13 residues. The CDR3 nucleotides are TGTGCCAGTAGTATAGGTTTGGGCAGGGAGCTGTTTTTT. Encoded protein: CASSIGLGRELFF.

The V and J genes are TRBV7-9 and TRBJ2-1; a possible D gene is TRBD2 (5 bases). Germline-derived CDR1 and CDR2 are SEHNR and FQNEAQ (reference sequence). V gave up 7 bases and J gave up 0 bases, with 16 bases separating them. CDR3 length equals 16 residues. CDR3 loop: CASTPEGLSSYNEQFF. Written as DNA, the CDR3 is TGTGCCAGCACCCCCGAGGGCCTGAGCTCCTACAATGAGCAGTTCTTC.

The chain recombines TRBV5-1 with TRBJ2-2, with 9 bases matching TRBD1. CDR3 length: 13 amino acids. The junction had 5 bases not matched to a gene; V was cut back by 7 bases and J by 7 bases. Germline CDR1 and CDR2: SGHRS and YFSETQ. Here the CDR3 DNA reads TGCGCCAGCTTCGACAGGGGGGGCGGGGAGCTGTTTTTT. Encoded protein: CASFDRGGGELFF.

The V call is TRBV16, the J call TRBJ1-5; a possible D gene is TRBD1 (6 bases). The CDR3 extends over 14 amino acids. V was pared by 4 bases and J by 7 bases, with 14 bases between. Germline values: CDR1 KGHSY, CDR2 FQNENV. The CDR3 loop is CASSLAGALQPQHF. In DNA, the CDR3 is TGTGCCAGCAGCCTGGCGGGGGCTTTGCAGCCCCAGCATTTT. Complete variable domain (other parts from reference TRBV16 and TRBJ1-5): GEEVAQTPKHLVRGEGQKAKLYCAPIKGHSYVFWYQQVLKNEFKFLISFQNENVFDETGMPKERFSAKCLPNSPCSLEIQATKLEDSAVYFCASSLAGALQPQHFGDGTRLSIL.

CDR3 DNA sequence: TGTGCCAGTACCCCTGCTCCCAGGGTCTATGGCTACACCTTC. Residues: CASTPAPRVYGYTF. The chain combines TRBV19 with TRBJ1-2; D is possibly TRBD1 (5 bases). Trimming took 7 bases from V and 4 from J, leaving 16 bases between them. This CDR3 is 14 amino acids long. Germline loops: CDR1 LNHDA, CDR2 SQIVND (reference sequence).

This chain links TRBV28 with TRBJ1-3; D ambiguous. The CDR3 spans 18 residues. The V gene's germline CDR1 is MDHEN and CDR2 SYDVKM. Trimming cost V 2 bases and J 0 bases, with 17 bases left between them. The CDR3 region is CASSLDEVSPSSGNTIYF. CDR3 nucleotides: TGTGCCAGCAGTTTAGATGAGGTCAGCCCAAGCTCTGGAAACACCATATATTTT.